These 20 T cell receptor beta chains share one sample of origin, sequenced in a study of OX40 agonist ivuxolimab in advanced cancers. Profiled with immunoSEQ multiplex PCR; TCRdb holds only in-frame clones, not every one. Of some 50,000 clones in the sample, around 84% were seen once. The specimen was CD4+ or CD8+ T cells sorted from blood, collected in a trial of the OX40 agonist ivuxolimab. Receptors originate from an adult with an advanced solid tumor such as melanoma, head and neck, liver or kidney cancer.

V gene TRBV18 combines with J gene TRBJ1-2; D possibly corresponds to TRBD1 (6 bases). Germline CDR1 reads KGHSH; CDR2 reads LQKENI. The V end lost 2 bases, the J end lost 8 bases, and 18 bases lay between the germline ends. The CDR3 totals 15 residues. CDR3 region: CASSPSRTAHEGYTF. The CDR3, as DNA: TGTGCCAGCTCACCAAGCAGGACAGCCCATGAGGGCTACACCTTC.

The chain joins TRBV7-2 to TRBJ2-3, with 9 bases that match TRBD1. CDR3 size: 13 residues. Germline V lookup: CDR1 SGHTA, CDR2 FQGNSA. The V gene end was trimmed by 6 bases and the J gene end by 6 bases; junction bases not matched to a gene: 4. CDR3 in amino acids: CASRLGTGDTQYF. The CDR3 DNA sequence: TGTGCCAGCAGACTCGGGACAGGGGATACGCAGTATTTT.

V is TRBV15 and J is TRBJ2-7; TRBD1 agrees at 9 bases. Germline values: CDR1 LNHNV, CDR2 YYDKDF (reference sequence). The V and J ends lost 2 bases and 3 bases, in that order; junction bases with no gene match: 5. This CDR3 contains 15 residues. Here the CDR3 reads CATSRSQGANYEQYF. As DNA, the CDR3 is TGTGCCACCAGCAGATCACAGGGGGCAAACTACGAGCAGTACTTC.

In its sample, this clone was seen once. The sample carries other DNA sequences with the same CDR3. The chain couples TRBV5-4 to TRBJ2-7; 14 bases map to TRBD2. This CDR3 has 16 residues. Germline trimming cut 4 bases from V and 6 bases from J; bases unmatched to any gene: 9. Germline loops: CDR1 SGHNT, CDR2 YYREEE (reference sequence). CDR3 in DNA: TGTGCCAGCAGCCCGGGGACTAGCGGGAGTGCGGGCGAGCAGTACTTC. Amino acids: CASSPGTSGSAGEQYF.

The chain's CDR3 is CASTMGRDPNTGELFF. The CDR3 DNA sequence: TGTGCCAGTACCATGGGCAGGGACCCGAACACCGGGGAGCTGTTTTTT. The V and J genes are TRBV19 and TRBJ2-2; perhaps D is TRBD1 or TRBD2 (5 bases each). Between the trimmed V and J ends, which lost 7 bases and 0 bases, there was a span of 15 bases. The CDR3 is 16 amino acids. CDR1 LNHDA and CDR2 SQIVND come from the germline V gene (reference sequence).

The chain uses TRBV7-2 and TRBJ1-2, with D uncertain. This CDR3 has 14 amino acids. Germline lookup yields CDR1 SGHTA and CDR2 FQGNSA. Trimming took off 2 bases at V and 6 bases at J, with 13 bases between the two ends. CDR3 sequence reads: CASSLSYRGDGYTF. In DNA form, the CDR3 reads TGTGCCAGCAGCTTATCTTACCGGGGAGATGGCTACACCTTC.

The rearrangement links TRBV7-2 to TRBJ2-6; D not certain. The ends were cut back, 7 bases at V and 2 bases at J, with 6 bases in the middle. The CDR3 extends over 13 amino acids. The germline gives CDR1 SGHTA, CDR2 FQGNSA. The CDR3 loop reads CASTFTGANVLTF. CDR3 DNA sequence: TGTGCCAGCACCTTTACTGGGGCCAACGTCCTGACTTTC.

The chain combines TRBV7-8 with TRBJ2-3; D may be TRBD1 or TRBD2 (5 bases each). Germline assignment: CDR1 SGHVS and CDR2 FQNEAQ. This CDR3 has 14 amino acids. Deletions cut 5 bases from V and 5 bases from J, with 14 bases between. The CDR3 DNA reads TGTGCCAGCAGCCGGCCCGCGAGGGGAGATACGCAGTATTTT. Translated, it gives CASSRPARGDTQYF.

Worth noting for this clone: The junction differs from germline at one of its ends, possibly a read error. This rearrangement joins TRBV6-1 to TRBJ2-3; TRBD1 matches at 8 bases. CDR1 MNHNS and CDR2 SASEGT come from the germline V gene. This CDR3 comprises 17 residues. For the CDR3, the DNA is TGTGCCTGCAGAGAACCGGTCGGACAGGGCCGGACAGATACGCAGTATTTT. As protein: CACREPVGQGRTDTQYF.

This clone was recorded once. V gene TRBV5-1 combines with J gene TRBJ2-3; D perhaps matches TRBD1 (6 bases). V lost 5 bases, J lost 0 bases, and 10 bases lay in between. Germline V gene lookup returns CDR1 SGHRS and CDR2 YFSETQ. The CDR3 spans 14 residues. The CDR3 here is CASRSGQSTDTQYF. The DNA of the CDR3 is TGCGCCAGCAGATCTGGACAGAGCACAGATACGCAGTATTTT.

The chain combines TRBV15 with TRBJ2-1, with D hard to call. Trimming removed 0 bases from V and 3 bases from J, with 3 bases in between. This CDR3 contains 13 residues. CDR1 is LNHNV and CDR2 is YYDKDF in the germline V gene (reference sequence). The CDR3 here is CATSRDNYNEQFF. CDR3 nucleotide sequence: TGTGCCACCAGCAGAGATAACTACAATGAGCAGTTCTTC.

CDR3 amino acids: CASSLEGLAVNTEAFF. The CDR3 DNA is TGTGCCAGCAGCCTCGAGGGGTTGGCGGTGAACACTGAAGCTTTCTTT. The V call is TRBV13, the J call TRBJ1-1; tentative D call: TRBD1 (5 bases). V lost 5 bases, J lost 0 bases, and 16 bases lay in between. The CDR3 extends over 16 amino acids. The germline V gene has CDR1 PRHDT and CDR2 FYEKMQ (reference sequence). The variable domain in full, with the rest retrieved from reference TRBV13 and TRBJ1-1, is AAGVIQSPRHLIKEKRETATLKCYPIPRHDTVYWYQQGPGQDPQFLISFYEKMQSDKGSIPDRFSAQQFSDYHSELNMSSLELGDSALYFCASSLEGLAVNTEAFFGQGTRLTVV.

The gene calls are TRBV27 and TRBJ1-1; no clear D. This CDR3 comprises 14 residues. Germline V CDR1 and CDR2: MNHEY, SMNVEV (reference sequence). V was clipped by 1 base and J by 1 base, with 7 bases between them. The CDR3 sequence: CASSLFVANTEAFF. CDR3 nucleotide sequence: TGTGCCAGCAGTTTATTTGTGGCGAACACTGAAGCTTTCTTT.

This sequence joins TRBV6-1 and TRBJ2-7; 9 nucleotides line up with TRBD2. V lost 7 bases, J lost 3 bases, and 7 bases stayed unmatched. Germline V gene data show CDR1 as MNHNS and CDR2 as SASEGT. The CDR3 totals 14 residues. CDR3 in DNA: TGTGCCAGCACCGGGGGACTAGCCCTCTACGAGCAGTACTTC. It is translated as CASTGGLALYEQYF.

This chain links TRBV5-1 with TRBJ2-6, with 10 bases fitting TRBD1. With V trimmed by 3 bases and J by 4 bases, 13 bases remained unmatched. Germline V gives CDR1 SGHRS, CDR2 YFSETQ. CDR3 length: 19 amino acids. Here the CDR3 reads CASSWPRDRGATGANVLTF. The CDR3 nucleotides read TGCGCCAGCAGCTGGCCGAGGGACAGGGGCGCCACGGGGGCCAACGTCCTGACTTTC.

This chain connects TRBV5-1 to TRBJ2-7; 7 bases are shared with TRBD2. The CDR3 runs 15 residues. Trimming cost V 2 bases and J 5 bases; bases outside gene matches: 10. Germline CDR1 is SGHRS and CDR2 is YFSETQ. The CDR3 bases are TGCGCCAGCAGCTTACTAGCGTCCCTGGGAGACGAGCAGTACTTC. Amino acid sequence: CASSLLASLGDEQYF.

The chain has TRBV6-5 and TRBJ2-1; D remains unclear. Per the germline V gene, CDR1 is MNHEY and CDR2 is SVGAGI. V gave up 4 bases and J gave up 4 bases, with 17 bases separating them. The CDR3 has 16 residues. The CDR3 loop is CASSLSQVGWYNEQFF. The CDR3 nucleotides read TGTGCCAGCAGTTTGAGTCAAGTGGGATGGTACAATGAGCAGTTCTTC.

Only one count was recorded for this clone. V gene TRBV7-2 combines with J gene TRBJ1-2, with D possibly being TRBD1 (6 bases). V lost 6 bases and J 6 bases, leaving 14 bases between the germline ends. Germline V gene data show CDR1 as SGHTA and CDR2 as FQGNSA. The CDR3 loop spans 13 amino acids. CDR3 nucleotides: TGTGCCAGCAGAAGTGGGGGGCGGAATGGCTACACCTTC. Protein: CASRSGGRNGYTF. Looking up the rest from reference TRBV7-2 and TRBJ1-2 gives the full variable domain: GAGVSQSPSNKVTEKGKDVELRCDPISGHTALYWYRQSLGQGLEFLIYFQGNSAPDKSGLPSDRFSAERTGGSVSTLTIQRTQQEDSAVYLCASRSGGRNGYTFGSGTRLTVV.

The chain joins TRBV9 to TRBJ2-5; 7 bases are shared with TRBD2. CDR1 is SGDLS and CDR2 is YYNGEE in the germline V gene. This CDR3 region has 15 residues. After removal of 0 bases from V and 3 bases from J, the junction contained 5 bases not matched to a gene. The CDR3 DNA follows: TGTGCCAGCAGCGTAGATGGGGCGGGAGAAGAGACCCAGTACTTC. It is translated as CASSVDGAGEETQYF.

The gene calls are TRBV9 and TRBJ2-7; D might be TRBD1 (6 bases). CDR1 SGDLS and CDR2 YYNGEE come from the germline V gene. Trimming cost V 3 bases and J 7 bases, with 23 bases left between them. This CDR3 comprises 16 residues. The CDR3 DNA sequence: TGTGCCAGCAGCGCCTCAGGGGCAGGTGGGTCTCTGGAGCAGTACTTC. This sequence encodes CASSASGAGGSLEQYF.